These 20 T cell receptor beta chains originate from one sample sequenced in a study of T-cell reconstitution after alpha-beta-depleted transplantation in children. Unique molecular identifiers featured in how the TCRbeta library was prepared. A single record per CDR3 protein comes from TCRdb applying MiXCR to the PCR reads. The sample lists 780,000 or so distinct CDR3 sequences, 15% to 20% seen once, with roughly 4.8% in the top ten. The material sequenced was PBMCs, mostly from graft donor cells, taken 360 days after TCRalphabeta/CD19-depleted stem cell transplant. Source of these receptors: a male patient younger than 18 who had a stem cell transplant for acute lymphoblastic leukemia, so the T cells may come from the graft donor.

In its sample, this clonotype was seen a few times. The chain employs TRBV5-1 and TRBJ1-4; 7 positions match TRBD1. The germline V gene encodes CDR1 SGHRS and CDR2 YFSETQ. The CDR3 contains 14 residues. Trimming removed 3 bases from V and 1 base from J; junction bases left unmatched: 0. CDR3 region: CASSWTGTNEKLFF. DNA for the CDR3: TGCGCCAGCAGCTGGACAGGAACTAATGAAAAACTGTTTTTT.

This clonotype was seen only once. The chain combines TRBV5-6 with TRBJ2-1, with 14 nucleotides matching TRBD2. Germline values: CDR1 SGHDT, CDR2 YYEEEE. With 4 bases clipped from V and 9 bases from J, the junction kept 12 bases outside the gene matches. This CDR3 contains 17 residues. The CDR3 is CASSKGTSGRRTAEQFF. CDR3 DNA: TGTGCCAGCAGCAAAGGGACTAGCGGGAGACGTACGGCTGAGCAGTTCTTC.

This clonotype has only a few counts. The chain combines TRBV18 with TRBJ1-1; D is uncertain. Trimming left V 1 base short and J 2 bases short, with 11 bases between. Looked up from germline, CDR1 is KGHSH and CDR2 is LQKENI. CDR3 size: 15 residues. CDR3 coding DNA: TGTGCCAGCTCACCACGGTTGGACCCCAACACTGAAGCTTTCTTT. Translation: CASSPRLDPNTEAFF.

This chain connects TRBV5-1 to TRBJ2-5; D possibly matches TRBD1 or TRBD2 (5 bases each). Trimming removed 3 bases at V and 2 bases at J, with 11 bases between. The CDR3 has 14 amino acids. Germline CDR1 and CDR2: SGHRS and YFSETQ. The CDR3 nucleotides read TGCGCCAGCAGCTACCGGGGCCATCAAGAGACCCAGTACTTC. Amino acids: CASSYRGHQETQYF.

This clonotype occurred a few times. V gene TRBV27 combines with J gene TRBJ2-1; D remains unclear. The CDR3 has 16 residues. Germline V CDR1 and CDR2: MNHEY, SMNVEV (reference sequence). Deletions cut 6 bases from V and 4 bases from J, with 19 bases between. Written as DNA, the CDR3 is TGTGCCAGCAGCCCGTCCCGACTCCTGGGGTACAATGAGCAGTTCTTC. Encoded protein: CASSPSRLLGYNEQFF.

The chain carries TRBV3-1 and TRBJ2-3; 7 bases are shared with TRBD2. From germline, CDR1 is LGHDT and CDR2 YNNKEL (reference sequence). The trim removed 4 bases at V and 4 bases at J, leaving 11 bases unmatched. The CDR3 is 16 residues long. CDR3 sequence: CASSPSPTSSADTQYF. The CDR3 nucleotides read TGTGCCAGCAGCCCCTCCCCGACTAGCAGTGCAGATACGCAGTATTTT.

This clonotype occurred a few times. This sequence joins TRBV7-9 and TRBJ1-2; D is undetermined. Germline CDR1 is SEHNR and CDR2 is FQNEAQ (reference sequence). The CDR3 runs to 15 residues. V dropped 4 bases and J dropped 0 bases, with 12 bases sitting between them. The CDR3, as DNA: TGTGCCAGCAGCTCCTGGCGTAATGCTAACTATGGCTACACCTTC. Its protein product is CASSSWRNANYGYTF.

This clonotype came up a few times. V and J are TRBV27 and TRBJ2-3; 8 positions match TRBD1. The germline V gene has CDR1 MNHEY and CDR2 SMNVEV (reference sequence). This CDR3 spans 14 amino acids. The V gene end was trimmed by 6 bases and the J gene end by 4 bases; junction bases not matched to a gene: 6. The CDR3 DNA follows: TGTGCCAGCAGCTTGACAGGGGCGCCAGATACGCAGTATTTT. This codes for CASSLTGAPDTQYF.

Worth noting for this clonotype: Sequence at one end of the junction differs from germline and may be a read error. The chain combines TRBV20-1 with TRBJ2-1; 8 bases line up with TRBD2. CDR3 length: 16 amino acids. CDR1 and CDR2 (germline): DFQATT, SNEGSKA (reference sequence). As DNA, the CDR3 is TGCTGTGCTAGAGACACACGGGAGGGCCGCTACAATGAGCAGTTCTTC. This translates into CCARDTREGRYNEQFF.

This clonotype has more than one count but fewer than ten. This rearrangement joins TRBV2 to TRBJ2-7, with a weak D call TRBD1 (6 bases). The CDR3 covers 14 residues. V was pared by 7 bases and J by 2 bases, with 15 bases between. The germline V gene has CDR1 SNHLY and CDR2 FYNNEI. The CDR3 spells CASTGETGAYEQYF. CDR3 nucleotide sequence: TGTGCCAGCACAGGCGAGACAGGTGCCTACGAGCAGTACTTC.

This clonotype was detected only a few times. V usage is TRBV5-1 and J usage is TRBJ2-3, with D perhaps matching TRBD2 (6 bases). Germline V gene sequence: CDR1 SGHRS, CDR2 YFSETQ. This CDR3 is 12 amino acids long. V lost 4 bases to trimming and J lost 5 bases, with 8 bases between them. The chain's CDR3 is CASSGSGDTQYF. The CDR3 region has the DNA TGCGCCAGCAGCGGTAGCGGAGATACGCAGTATTTT.

This clonotype appeared a few times. The rearrangement uses TRBV5-1 and TRBJ1-2, with no clear D. The V gene's germline CDR1 is SGHRS and CDR2 YFSETQ. The CDR3 extends over 13 amino acids. The V end was cut by 9 bases, the J end by 4 bases, with 16 bases between. In DNA form, the CDR3 reads TGCGCCACTTCGAGGAGAGAGCGCTATGGCTACACCTTC. This gives the protein CATSRRERYGYTF.

V and J are TRBV5-1 and TRBJ1-1; 7 bases line up with TRBD1. With 0 bases clipped from V and 4 bases from J, the junction kept 6 bases outside the gene matches. The V gene's germline CDR1 is SGHRS and CDR2 YFSETQ. The CDR3 length is 15 residues. The CDR3 region is CASSLEQGPLTEAFF. The CDR3 nucleotides read TGCGCCAGCAGCTTGGAACAGGGGCCGCTCACTGAAGCTTTCTTT.

V is TRBV5-1 and J is TRBJ2-2; 8 bases line up with TRBD2. Germline lookup yields CDR1 SGHRS and CDR2 YFSETQ. This CDR3 region has 16 residues. V lost 4 bases to trimming and J lost 0 bases; unmatched junction nucleotides: 5. CDR3 nucleotide sequence: TGCGCCAGCAGCCATATAGCGGGGACGAACACCGGGGAGCTGTTTTTT. Protein: CASSHIAGTNTGELFF.

This clonotype was observed a handful of times. The genes are TRBV7-8 and TRBJ2-7, with D perhaps matching TRBD2 (6 bases). The germline V gene encodes CDR1 SGHVS and CDR2 FQNEAQ. V dropped 2 bases and J dropped 2 bases, with 13 bases sitting between them. The CDR3 has 15 amino acids. CDR3 protein: CASSLWREAPYEQYF. CDR3 sequence (DNA): TGTGCCAGCAGCTTATGGAGGGAGGCGCCCTACGAGCAGTACTTC. Supplemented by reference TRBV7-8 and TRBJ2-7, the full variable domain reads GAGVSQSPRYKVAKRGQDVALRCDPISGHVSLFWYQQALGQGPEFLTYFQNEAQLDKSGLPSDRFFAERPEGSVSTLKIQRTQQEDSAVYLCASSLWREAPYEQYFGPGTRLTVT.

The chain uses TRBV7-9 and TRBJ2-7, with 9 bases matching TRBD1. V dropped 8 bases and J dropped 5; count of bases not matched to a gene: 16. Germline CDR1 and CDR2: SEHNR and FQNEAQ (reference sequence). The CDR3 is made up of 16 amino acids. DNA for the CDR3: TGTGCCAGCGACACCCCCTACTCCGGGACAGGGAACGAGCAGTACTTC. Translated, it gives CASDTPYSGTGNEQYF.

This chain uses TRBV14 with TRBJ2-3, with TRBD2 matching 11 bases. Per the germline V gene, CDR1 is SGHDN and CDR2 is FVKESK. CDR3 size: 12 residues. Trimming removed 3 bases from V and 15 bases from J; junction bases left unmatched: 5. The CDR3 is CASSHRLAGSYF. The DNA for the CDR3 is TGTGCCAGCAGCCATCGACTAGCGGGATCCTATTTT.

This sequence joins TRBV9 and TRBJ2-5; no firm D call. This CDR3 is 14 amino acids long. V shed 3 bases and J shed 0 bases, with 9 bases lying between them. Germline CDR1 and CDR2: SGDLS and YYNGEE. CDR3 bases: TGTGCCAGCAGCGCGCACGGGTACCAAGAGACCCAGTACTTC. Amino acids: CASSAHGYQETQYF.

This clonotype was counted many times. The CDR3 is CASSYGRLYNEQFF. The CDR3, as DNA: TGTGCCAGCAGTTACGGGCGCCTATACAATGAGCAGTTCTTC. The chain combines TRBV6-5 with TRBJ2-1; D is uncertain. The CDR3 totals 14 residues. V lost 2 bases and J lost 4, with 9 bases in between. In germline, CDR1 is MNHEY, CDR2 SVGAGI.

This clonotype was counted ten times or more. The rearrangement uses TRBV6-5 and TRBJ2-1; TRBD2 matches at 10 bases. The CDR3 consists of 19 residues. Germline V lookup: CDR1 MNHEY, CDR2 SVGAGI. The V segment lost 4 bases and the J segment 2 bases; nucleotides outside the gene matches: 14. The DNA for the CDR3 is TGTGCCAGCAGTTCGGACTTAGCGGGAGGATGGGCCCCCTACAATGAGCAGTTCTTC. Amino acids: CASSSDLAGGWAPYNEQFF.